This T cell receptor beta chain was sequenced during a study of CD8+ T cells in alopecia areata. Study findings and constraints: Besides other cells, scalp samples also yield sequences of resident alphabeta T cells from normal skin.

After isolation, RNA underwent reverse transcription to generate cDNA as the sequencing template. The data were produced by immunoSEQ multiplex PCR, yet TCRdb's version contains in-frame clones alone and is incomplete. The sample contains some 30,000 clones, 60% to 85% of which appear only once. About this clone itself: Its antigen is currently unknown.

The V gene lost 8 bases and the J gene lost 1 base, with 12 bases spanning the gap. Looked up from germline, CDR1 is MNHEY and CDR2 is SMNVEV (reference sequence). The CDR3 is 15 amino acids. The TCR sequence derives from a human donor with alopecia areata. The chain uses TRBV27 and TRBJ2-6; D is uncertain. Sequenced material: NKG2D-low CD8+ T cells sorted from blood. The CDR3 is CASGFGISGANVLTF. The DNA of the CDR3 is TGTGCCAGCGGGTTTGGGATTTCTGGGGCCAACGTCCTGACTTTC.